Following are 12 T cell receptor beta chains from one sample sequenced in a study of T cell changes during pregnancy in multiple sclerosis. Profiling relied on immunoSEQ multiplex PCR, and the TCRdb table lists in-frame clones only, not all of them. Here the sample spans tens of thousands of clones, around nine tenths being singletons. Sequenced material: peripheral blood, taken after pregnancy. The receptors stem from a female donor in good health, enrolled as a control in a pregnancy study.

This clone is a singleton in its sample. The chain combines TRBV4-3 with TRBJ1-6, with D maybe TRBD1 (5 bases). Germline V CDR1 and CDR2: LGHNA, YSLEER. The CDR3 runs to 20 residues. Deletions cut 3 bases from V and 0 bases from J, with 21 bases between. This chain's CDR3 is CASSHNWGTERSSYNSPLHF. CDR3 DNA: TGCGCCAGCAGCCATAACTGGGGGACTGAGAGAAGCTCCTATAATTCACCCCTCCACTTT.

The chain employs TRBV2 and TRBJ2-3, with TRBD2 matching over 11 bases. Germline-derived CDR1 and CDR2 are SNHLY and FYNNEI. V trimming: 10 bases; J trimming: 2 bases; junction bases outside the gene matches: 2. The CDR3 has 13 amino acids. In DNA form, the CDR3 reads TGTGCCACGACTAGCGGGATCACAGATACGCAGTATTTT. As protein: CATTSGITDTQYF.

The rearrangement joins TRBV5-1 to TRBJ1-6, with TRBD1 matching over 7 bases. J gave up 5 bases and V 2 bases, and 7 bases lay outside the gene matches. CDR3 size: 16 residues. Germline V gene lookup returns CDR1 SGHRS and CDR2 YFSETQ. The CDR3 region is CASSLSHTGDNSPLHF. DNA for the CDR3: TGCGCCAGCAGCTTAAGTCACACAGGGGATAATTCACCCCTCCACTTT.

V is TRBV13 and J is TRBJ2-1, with TRBD2 identical over 8 bases. V dropped 4 bases and J dropped 0; count of bases not matched to a gene: 5. This CDR3 contains 16 residues. Germline loops: CDR1 PRHDT, CDR2 FYEKMQ (reference sequence). CDR3 sequence reads: CASSSPLADSYNEQFF. In DNA form, the CDR3 reads TGTGCCAGCAGCTCCCCACTAGCGGACTCCTACAATGAGCAGTTCTTC.

The genes are TRBV27 and TRBJ2-7; TRBD2 is a possible D gene (5 bases). Germline V gene data show CDR1 as MNHEY and CDR2 as SMNVEV (reference sequence). CDR3 size: 14 residues. The ends were cut back, 3 bases at V and 4 bases at J, with 13 bases in the middle. The CDR3 sequence is CASSFIDYPYEQYF. CDR3 DNA: TGTGCCAGCAGTTTCATCGACTATCCTTACGAGCAGTACTTC.

This clone was picked up one time. V usage is TRBV2 and J usage is TRBJ2-3; D remains ambiguous. The germline V gene encodes CDR1 SNHLY and CDR2 FYNNEI. V lost 3 bases to trimming and J lost 6 bases, with 10 bases between them. The CDR3 loop spans 13 amino acids. CDR3 amino acids: CASSDRYSDTQYF. The DNA of the CDR3 is TGTGCCAGCAGTGACAGGTACTCCGATACGCAGTATTTT.

This rearrangement joins TRBV5-4 to TRBJ2-7; D remains ambiguous. The V gene lost 1 base and the J gene lost 0 bases, with 8 bases spanning the gap. CDR1 and CDR2 (germline): SGHNT, YYREEE (reference sequence). There are 14 residues in the CDR3. As DNA, the CDR3 is TGTGCCAGCAGCTTGACGGGTCCCTCCTACGAGCAGTACTTC. This encodes CASSLTGPSYEQYF.

The rearrangement links TRBV7-9 to TRBJ2-1, with TRBD1 identical over 10 bases. V dropped 5 bases and J dropped 6; count of bases not matched to a gene: 7. Germline CDR1 and CDR2: SEHNR and FQNEAQ (reference sequence). The CDR3 runs 15 residues. This CDR3 is CASSLPGQGTNEQFF. The CDR3 DNA reads TGTGCCAGCAGCCTTCCGGGACAGGGGACCAATGAGCAGTTCTTC.

This chain uses TRBV4-1 with TRBJ2-2, with 7 bases fitting TRBD2. The CDR3 contains 17 residues. Germline assignment: CDR1 MGHRA and CDR2 YSYEKL. The V segment lost 1 base and the J segment 2 bases; nucleotides outside the gene matches: 7. CDR3 coding DNA: TGCGCCAGCAGCCAAGGATCCAGCGGGATTAACACCGGGGAGCTGTTTTTT. It yields the protein CASSQGSSGINTGELFF.

The rearrangement uses TRBV4-1 and TRBJ2-1, with 10 bases aligning to TRBD2. The germline CDR1 and CDR2 sequences are MGHRA and YSYEKL. With 1 base clipped from V and 5 bases from J, the junction kept 11 bases outside the gene matches. CDR3 length: 18 residues. The CDR3 sequence: CASSQVMSAGGPHNEQFF. CDR3 bases: TGCGCCAGCAGCCAAGTAATGTCAGCGGGAGGGCCCCACAATGAGCAGTTCTTC.

J is TRBJ2-3 and V is TRBV4-1, with D possibly TRBD1 on 6 matching bases. The V end was cut by 4 bases, the J end by 7 bases, with 18 bases between. CDR1 is MGHRA and CDR2 is YSYEKL in the germline V gene. The CDR3 is 15 residues long. The CDR3 loop is CASSPRGDTGHTQYF. The CDR3 nucleotides read TGCGCCAGCAGCCCCCGTGGGGACACCGGACATACGCAGTATTTT.

This clone occurred once. At one end the junction does not follow the germline gene, possibly because of a read error. The V gene is TRBV7-7, the J gene TRBJ2-2; TRBD2 might be the D (6 bases). The germline gives CDR1 SSHAT, CDR2 FNYEAQ (reference sequence). The CDR3 contains 14 residues. The CDR3 DNA reads TGTGCTAGCAGCTCTAGCGCCGACACCGGGGAGCTGTTTTTT. It translates to CASSSSADTGELFF.